Below, 8 T cell receptor beta chains from the same sample are listed, as sequenced in a study of OX40 agonist ivuxolimab in advanced cancers. Receptors were amplified or captured by the immunoSEQ multiplex PCR assay. What TCRdb holds here is the immuneACCESS table cut down to in-frame rearrangements. Part of the clones is not present; checked against another copy, under half of the missing clones reflect an unresolved V gene, and the others are unexplained. Recorded for this sample are some 74,000 clones; roughly 90% of them occurred a single time. In total, the top ten clones hold around 0.95% of the sample. The sample consisted of CD4+ or CD8+ T cells sorted from blood, taken in a trial of the OX40 agonist ivuxolimab. These receptors were collected from an adult with an advanced solid tumor such as melanoma, head and neck, liver or kidney cancer.

This clone has only a few counts. V is TRBV19 and J is TRBJ2-3; TRBD1 aligns across 7 bases. The germline CDR1 and CDR2 sequences are LNHDA and SQIVND (reference sequence). With 0 bases clipped from V and 4 bases from J, the junction kept 10 bases outside the gene matches. The CDR3 is made up of 17 amino acids. CDR3 protein: CASSIDFTTGYADTQYF. CDR3 nucleotides: TGTGCCAGTAGTATAGATTTTACGACAGGGTATGCAGATACGCAGTATTTT.

The genes are TRBV11-2 and TRBJ2-6; 9 positions agree with TRBD1. There are 16 residues in the CDR3. The junction had 5 bases not matched to a gene; V was cut back by 6 bases and J by 2 bases. Germline loops: CDR1 SGHAT, CDR2 FQNNGV. CDR3 in amino acids: CASSVTGGAGANVLTF. CDR3 coding DNA: TGTGCCAGCAGTGTTACAGGGGGCGCTGGGGCCAACGTCCTGACTTTC.

J is TRBJ1-1 and V is TRBV5-1; tentative D call: TRBD1 (5 bases). The CDR3 is 16 amino acids. The V gene lost 5 bases and the J gene lost 3 bases, with 20 bases spanning the gap. The germline V gene has CDR1 SGHRS and CDR2 YFSETQ. The CDR3 region has the DNA TGCGCCAGCAGTCAGAGATCAGGGCCTCGGGACACTGAAGCTTTCTTT. Translated, it gives CASSQRSGPRDTEAFF.

The V and J genes are TRBV20-1 and TRBJ1-4; D gene uncertain. CDR3 length: 11 amino acids. With 7 bases removed from V and 5 bases from J, the gap between germline ends came to 8 bases. Germline CDR1 is DFQATT and CDR2 is SNEGSKA (reference sequence). CDR3 nucleotides: TGCAGTGTGGTAGAGAATGAAAAACTGTTTTTT. It yields the protein CSVVENEKLFF.

The chain has TRBV6-5 and TRBJ2-7; 9 bases match TRBD1. Looked up from germline, CDR1 is MNHEY and CDR2 is SVGAGI. Trimming removed 7 bases from V and 3 bases from J; junction bases left unmatched: 4. The CDR3 has 13 residues. The CDR3: CASTDRGNYEQYF. The CDR3 bases are TGTGCCAGCACCGACAGGGGGAACTACGAGCAGTACTTC.

The rearrangement joins TRBV29-1 to TRBJ2-5; 8 nucleotides agree with TRBD1. The CDR3 loop spans 15 amino acids. V gave up 7 bases and J gave up 10 bases; unmatched junction bases: 20. Germline V gene lookup returns CDR1 SQVTM and CDR2 ANQGSEA. DNA for the CDR3: TGCAGCGCCAGATCTATCGGACAGGGCGTTGGGGGCCAGTACTTC. This translates into CSARSIGQGVGGQYF.

CDR3 residues: CSVDRGYMNTEAFF. The CDR3 DNA is TGCAGCGTCGACAGGGGGTATATGAACACTGAAGCTTTCTTT. The chain links TRBV29-1 to TRBJ1-1; 9 nucleotides line up with TRBD1. The V segment lost 6 bases and the J segment 0 bases; nucleotides outside the gene matches: 5. The CDR3 loop spans 14 amino acids. Germline V gene lookup returns CDR1 SQVTM and CDR2 ANQGSEA.

V is TRBV5-3 and J is TRBJ1-2, with D possibly TRBD1 on 5 matching bases. TRBV5-3 is classed as an ORF, of uncertain function. V gave up 2 bases and J gave up 5 bases, with 16 bases separating them. This CDR3 has 15 residues. CDR3 bases: TGTGCCAGAAGCTTCGCAAGAGGGGCGCTTTATGGCTACACCTTC. Translated: CARSFARGALYGYTF.